Listed below are T cell receptor beta chains from one sample, sequenced in a study of PD-L1 blockade in urothelial cancer. Libraries were prepared by immunoSEQ multiplex PCR; TCRdb keeps only in-frame clonotypes and omits some of them. The sample lists tens of thousands of clones, roughly four fifths occurring once. This sample comprised PBMCs, obtained around atezolizumab (anti-PD-L1) treatment. These receptors were collected from an older man with urothelial cancer. The CDR3 runs from the conserved cysteine through the conserved F or W. The order of the fields is V gene, CDR3 length, clone size, D gene, J gene, CDR3 protein, CDR3 DNA. A D gene is named only where the DNA matches it firmly. Size tells how often a clone was seen (once, few, many) or the class of an expanded clone, and some rows leave it out.

TRBV7-3,15,.,TRBD2,TRBJ2-7,CASSLTSSGSHEQYF,TGTGCCAGCAGCTTAACGTCTAGCGGGAGCCACGAGCAGTACTTC
TRBV27,13,.,.,TRBJ1-1,CASKTAMNTEAFF,TGTGCCAGCAAGACAGCAATGAACACTGAAGCTTTCTTT
TRBV5-1,15,few,TRBD1,TRBJ2-2,CASSTGQGDTGELFF,TGCGCCAGCAGCACCGGACAGGGCGACACCGGGGAGCTGTTTTTT
TRBV21-1,16,.,.,TRBJ2-3,CASSEGGGGGTDTQYF,TGTGCCAGCAGCGAAGGAGGGGGAGGGGGGACAGATACGCAGTATTTT
TRBV9,14,.,TRBD1,TRBJ1-1,CASSPGTGSAEAFF,TGTGCCAGCAGCCCAGGGACAGGGAGCGCTGAAGCTTTCTTT
TRBV4-2,15,.,.,TRBJ2-5,CASSQGGNGGETQYF,TGTGCCAGCAGCCAAGGAGGGAATGGAGGAGAGACCCAGTACTTC
TRBV4-1,15,.,.,TRBJ1-5,CASSQDLQAYQPQHF,TGCGCCAGCAGCCAAGATCTACAGGCTTATCAGCCCCAGCATTTT
TRBV19,14,.,.,TRBJ2-7,CASSWRGFADEQYF,TGTGCCAGTAGCTGGAGGGGTTTCGCCGACGAGCAGTACTTC
TRBV7-3,13,.,TRBD1,TRBJ2-2,CASSSDRAGELFF,TGTGCCAGCAGCTCGGACAGGGCCGGGGAGCTGTTTTTT
TRBV7-2,15,.,.,TRBJ2-2,CASSSRGVLTGELFF,TGTGCCAGCAGCTCCAGGGGGGTCCTCACCGGGGAGCTGTTTTTT
TRBV5-1,16,.,TRBD2,TRBJ2-7,CASSRPLAGGGDEQYF,TGCGCCAGCAGCCGGCCCCTAGCGGGAGGGGGGGACGAGCAGTACTTC
TRBV19,16,.,TRBD2,TRBJ2-3,CASSTGTSGKASTQYF,TGTGCCAGTAGCACAGGGACTAGCGGTAAGGCTAGTACGCAGTATTTT
TRBV4-2,14,.,TRBD2,TRBJ2-1,CASSQVGGSGEQFF,TGTGCCAGCAGCCAAGTTGGCGGGAGCGGTGAGCAGTTCTTC
TRBV19,15,.,.,TRBJ2-6,CASRSVRSGANVLTF,TGTGCCAGTAGGAGCGTCCGCTCTGGGGCCAACGTCCTGACTTTC
TRBV29-1,11,.,.,TRBJ1-1,CSGRRSTEAFF,TGCAGCGGACGGAGGTCGACTGAAGCTTTCTTT
TRBV18,16,.,.,TRBJ1-5,CASSPPMDKGRQPQHF,TGTGCCAGCTCACCACCGATGGACAAGGGTCGACAGCCCCAGCATTTT
TRBV18,13,.,TRBD1,TRBJ1-1,CASTDRRGTEAFF,TGTGCCAGCACGGACAGGCGTGGCACTGAAGCTTTCTTT
TRBV6-5,15,.,.,TRBJ2-5,CASSYAGGLRETQYF,TGTGCCAGCAGTTACGCCGGGGGGCTTCGAGAGACCCAGTACTTC
TRBV11-2,14,.,.,TRBJ1-3,CASSLVFRPNTIYF,TGTGCCAGCAGCTTAGTGTTCCGTCCAAACACCATATATTTT
TRBV5-6,14,.,.,TRBJ1-1,CASSLDGSRTEAFF,TGTGCCAGCAGCTTGGATGGGTCGAGGACTGAAGCTTTCTTT
TRBV5-4,16,.,TRBD1,TRBJ1-3,CASSSMQGASGNTIYF,TGTGCCAGCAGCTCAATGCAGGGGGCGTCCGGAAACACCATATATTTT
TRBV7-9,13,.,.,TRBJ2-3,CASSQGGVSTQYF,TGTGCCAGCAGTCAAGGAGGGGTGAGCACGCAGTATTTT